These T cell receptor beta chains were read from a single sample in a study of blood T cells in healthy people across ages. TCRdb reanalysed the 5' RACE reads using MiXCR and keeps one entry per CDR3 protein. The table includes about 700,000 distinct CDR3 sequences, about 30% detected once. The sequenced material came from blood. These receptor sequences come from a woman older than 75 in good health. Both conserved end residues are part of each CDR3. The D gene is left open where the match is weak. Not every row has a clone size; where given, it reads once, few, many or a size class.

>-|few|TRBV6-2/TRBV6-3|TRBJ2-2
CASSTPRGRLVTGELFF
TGTGCCAGCAGTACCCCCAGGGGACGACTTGTCACCGGGGAGCTGTTTTTT
>TRBD2|many|TRBV7-2|TRBJ2-5
CASSRSSGGAGETQYF
TGTGCCAGCAGCCGGTCTAGCGGGGGGGCGGGAGAGACCCAGTACTTC
>TRBD2|many|TRBV3-1|TRBJ2-5
CASSKAPGRGETQYF
TGTGCCAGCAGCAAAGCCCCGGGGCGGGGGGAGACCCAGTACTTC
>-|few|TRBV29-1|TRBJ1-3
CSAGQPSSGNTIYF
TGCAGCGCTGGACAGCCAAGCTCTGGAAACACCATATATTTT
>TRBD1|many|TRBV11-2|TRBJ1-2
CASSPDRVGSYTF
TGTGCCAGCAGCCCGGACAGGGTGGGGAGCTACACCTTC
>TRBD1|-|TRBV6-6|TRBJ2-1
CASSGLGQAYNEQFF
TGTGCCAGCAGTGGCCTGGGACAGGCCTACAATGAGCAGTTCTTC
>TRBD2|-|TRBV4-2|TRBJ2-3
CAGRYGTSGETTGTQYF
TGTGCCGGCAGGTATGGGACTAGCGGGGAGACGACAGGTACGCAGTATTTT
>TRBD2|-|TRBV6-2/TRBV6-3|TRBJ2-2
CASTLETSGARTGELFF
TGTGCCAGCACCCTCGAGACTAGCGGGGCTCGGACCGGGGAGCTGTTTTTT
>TRBD1|many|TRBV4-1|TRBJ1-2
CASSQGDRAGYGYTF
TGCGCCAGCAGCCAAGGAGACAGGGCCGGCTATGGCTACACCTTC
>TRBD1|many|TRBV7-2|TRBJ2-1
CASSLDRGRYNEQFF
TGTGCCAGCAGCCTTGACAGGGGGCGCTACAATGAGCAGTTCTTC
>-|-|TRBV20-1|TRBJ1-2
CSASHGNSDGYTF
TGCAGTGCTAGTCACGGGAACAGTGATGGCTACACCTTC
>-|-|TRBV5-1|TRBJ1-1
CASSRGPGMNTEAFF
TGCGCCAGCAGCCGGGGTCCAGGGATGAACACTGAAGCTTTCTTT
>-|many|TRBV2|TRBJ2-3
CASRKVGQGTDTQYF
TGTGCCAGCAGGAAAGTGGGACAAGGGACAGATACGCAGTATTTT
>TRBD1|-|TRBV6-5|TRBJ1-4
CATGTGGNDEKLFF
TGTGCCACCGGGACAGGGGGGAACGATGAAAAACTGTTTTTT
>-|-|TRBV7-2|TRBJ2-5
CASSIFRVRGGETQYF
TGTGCCAGCAGCATATTCCGGGTCAGGGGTGGAGAGACCCAGTACTTC
>-|few|TRBV6-2/TRBV6-3|TRBJ1-5
CASSHPRNQPQHF
TGTGCCAGCAGCCACCCGCGAAATCAGCCCCAGCATTTT
>TRBD1|many|TRBV7-2|TRBJ1-2
CASSLYRGAGYGYTF
TGTGCCAGCAGCTTATACAGGGGCGCCGGCTATGGCTACACCTTC
>-|once|TRBV30|TRBJ2-6
CAWSAFTGDCSSGANVLTF
TGTGCCTGGAGTGCCTTCACAGGGGACTGTTCCTCTGGGGCCAACGTCCTGACTTTC
>-|many|TRBV20-1|TRBJ2-3
CSARDMGQYGDTQYF
TGCAGTGCTAGAGATATGGGGCAGTATGGAGATACGCAGTATTTT
>-|many|TRBV5-6|TRBJ1-5
CASSLGRNVQHF
TGTGCCAGCAGCTTGGGCCGGAATGTTCAGCATTTT
>-|many|TRBV11-2|TRBJ1-1
CASSWGQTNTEAFF
TGTGCCAGCAGCTGGGGGCAGACGAACACTGAAGCTTTCTTT
>-|many|TRBV20-1|TRBJ1-2
CSERRDPDYGYTF
TGCAGCGAACGCCGGGACCCGGACTATGGCTACACCTTC
>-|-|TRBV5-1|TRBJ2-3
CASRPGLPALDTQYF
TGCGCCAGCAGACCGGGACTCCCCGCGCTTGATACGCAGTATTTT
>-|many|TRBV7-2|TRBJ2-7
CASSPQPVRAYEQYF
TGTGCCAGCAGCCCCCAACCAGTTCGAGCTTACGAGCAGTACTTC
>-|many|TRBV7-6|TRBJ2-1
CASSLGTPTSSYNEQFF
TGTGCCAGCAGCTTAGGTACGCCAACTAGCTCCTACAATGAGCAGTTCTTC
>-|few|TRBV12-3/TRBV12-4|TRBJ1-1
CASTFRARRSTEAFF
TGTGCCAGCACCTTCCGGGCCCGGCGGAGCACTGAAGCTTTCTTT
>-|once|TRBV7-2|TRBJ2-3
CASSLRGKQSTDTQYF
TGTGCCAGCAGCTTACGGGGCAAACAGTCCACAGATACGCAGTATTTT
>-|-|TRBV19|TRBJ2-2
CASSTKERFTGELFF
TGTGCCAGTAGTACCAAAGAGCGGTTCACCGGGGAGCTGTTTTTT
>TRBD2|many|TRBV30|TRBJ2-1
CAWTSGGLTGEQFF
TGTGCCTGGACTAGCGGGGGTCTAACGGGTGAGCAGTTCTTC
>TRBD1|-|TRBV5-6|TRBJ1-6
CASSPGQSYNSPLHF
TGTGCCAGTAGCCCGGGACAGAGCTATAATTCACCCCTCCACTTT
>-|few|TRBV27|TRBJ1-5
CASAQQNSNQPQHF
TGTGCCAGCGCCCAGCAGAATAGCAATCAGCCCCAGCATTTT
>TRBD2|-|TRBV4-2|TRBJ2-7
CVSSQLAGGATYEQYF
TGTGTCAGCAGCCAACTTGCGGGGGGGGCCACCTACGAGCAGTACTTC
>-|once|TRBV28|TRBJ1-4
CASSWVNEKLFF
TGTGCCAGCAGTTGGGTGAATGAAAAACTGTTTTTT
>TRBD1|-|TRBV27|TRBJ2-4
CASSPARDRGLEYF
TGTGCCAGCAGCCCGGCTCGGGACAGGGGCCTAGAGTACTTC
>-|few|TRBV28|TRBJ2-5
CASSLREVYQETQYF
TGTGCCAGCAGTTTAAGGGAGGTGTACCAAGAGACCCAGTACTTC
>TRBD2|many|TRBV7-6|TRBJ2-1
CASSRRGASGFYNEQFF
TGTGCCAGCAGCCGCCGAGGGGCTAGCGGGTTTTACAATGAGCAGTTCTTC
>TRBD2|many|TRBV5-1|TRBJ2-3
CASSGGLAGGGADTQYF
TGCGCCAGCAGCGGAGGACTAGCGGGGGGGGGCGCAGATACGCAGTATTTT
>-|many|TRBV30|TRBJ1-2
CAWSRGGANYGYTF
TGTGCCTGGAGTCGGGGGGGAGCTAACTATGGCTACACCTTC
>-|-|TRBV3-1|TRBJ1-1
CASSQGGRPEAFF
TGTGCCAGCAGCCAGGGGGGGAGGCCTGAAGCTTTCTTT
>TRBD2|-|TRBV4-1|TRBJ2-5
CASSQVTSGGARGETQYF
TGCGCCAGCAGCCAAGTGACTAGCGGGGGGGCGCGAGGGGAGACCCAGTACTTC
>TRBD1|many|TRBV5-1|TRBJ2-7
CASGTGVSYEQYF
TGCGCCAGCGGGACAGGAGTATCCTACGAGCAGTACTTC
>TRBD2|-|TRBV7-9|TRBJ2-3
CASSLRGREGDTQYF
TGTGCCAGCAGCTTGAGAGGCAGGGAGGGAGATACGCAGTATTTT
>-|-|TRBV2|TRBJ1-6
CASSVGGKSSPLHF
TGTGCCAGCAGTGTGGGCGGGAAAAGTTCACCCCTCCACTTT
>-|-|TRBV10-3|TRBJ2-3
CAISEGGSSTDTQYF
TGTGCCATCAGTGAAGGGGGGTCCAGCACAGATACGCAGTATTTT
>-|many|TRBV7-2|TRBJ1-2
CASSINRDYGYTF
TGTGCCAGCAGCATCAACCGGGACTATGGCTACACCTTC
>-|-|TRBV20-1|TRBJ2-7
CSARDSTSYEQYF
TGCAGTGCTAGAGATTCTACAAGCTACGAGCAGTACTTC
>-|few|TRBV2|TRBJ1-4
CASSEPGHPNEKLFF
TGTGCCAGCAGCGAACCGGGACACCCTAATGAAAAACTGTTTTTT
>TRBD2|many|TRBV6-2/TRBV6-3|TRBJ2-5
CASRLRLAGGETQYF
TGTGCCAGCAGACTGAGGCTAGCGGGGGGCGAGACCCAGTACTTC
>-|many|TRBV20-1|TRBJ1-4
CSARDGRGGATNEKLFF
TGCAGTGCTAGAGATGGACGTGGGGGTGCAACTAATGAAAAACTGTTTTTT
>-|-|TRBV2|TRBJ2-1
CASDSGRGNYNEQFF
TGTGCCAGCGACTCGGGCAGGGGAAACTACAATGAGCAGTTCTTC
>-|few|TRBV6-1|TRBJ2-2
CASRTGFNTGELFF
TGTGCCAGCAGAACAGGGTTCAACACCGGGGAGCTGTTTTTT
>-|-|TRBV27|TRBJ2-7
CASSLKGAYEQYF
TGTGCCAGCAGTTTAAAAGGGGCCTACGAGCAGTACTTC
>-|few|TRBV6-1|TRBJ1-4
CASSDPGGGEKLFF
TGTGCCAGCAGCGACCCTGGGGGCGGTGAAAAACTGTTTTTT
>-|-|TRBV7-9|TRBJ1-1
CASSFEGEAFF
TGTGCCAGCAGCTTTGAGGGTGAAGCTTTCTTT
>-|many|TRBV21-1|TRBJ2-1
CASSNRLNNEQFF
TGTGCCAGCAGCAACCGACTGAACAATGAGCAGTTCTTC
>-|many|TRBV11-2|TRBJ2-5
CASSFGGSALKETQYF
TGTGCCAGCAGCTTTGGGGGCAGCGCTTTGAAAGAGACCCAGTACTTC
>-|many|TRBV12-3/TRBV12-4|TRBJ2-3
CASSPRQMGTQYF
TGTGCCAGCAGTCCGAGACAGATGGGTACGCAGTATTTT
>-|few|TRBV19|TRBJ1-4
CASNFDSRLSTNEKLFF
TGTGCCAGTAACTTCGACAGTAGACTTTCAACTAATGAAAAACTGTTTTTT
>-|-|TRBV5-1|TRBJ1-2
CASSFSNSVGNGYTF
TGCGCCAGCAGCTTCTCAAACTCGGTTGGGAATGGCTACACCTTC